Listed below are T cell receptor beta chains from one sample, sequenced in a study of blood T cells in healthy people across ages. TCRdb processed the 5' RACE reads anew with MiXCR; each CDR3 protein has one entry. Of about 1.4 million distinct CDR3 sequences listed, around 59% are singletons. The material sequenced was blood. The receptors were sampled from a young man in good health. The CDR3 runs from the conserved cysteine through the conserved F or W. The D gene is left open where the match is weak. Clone size is not always given. Where it is, it says once, few, many or a class for expanded clones.

d_call	v_call	clone_size	j_call	cdr3_aa	cdr3_nt
NA	TRBV11-2	few	TRBJ1-2	CASSRLGYTF	TGTGCCAGCAGTCGATTGGGCTACACCTTC
NA	TRBV4-2	NA	TRBJ1-1	CASSQVGGRGNTEAFF	TGTGCCAGCAGCCAAGTTGGAGGGCGTGGGAACACTGAAGCTTTCTTT
NA	TRBV2	NA	TRBJ2-5	CASSDQDPYF	TGTGCCAGCAGTGACCAGGACCCGTACTTC
TRBD2	TRBV20-1	few	TRBJ2-7	CSADHPGGSSYEQYF	TGCAGTGCCGACCACCCGGGAGGGTCCTCCTACGAGCAGTACTTC
NA	TRBV27	few	TRBJ2-7	CASSLLSGLGEQYF	TGTGCCAGCAGCCTACTTTCGGGGTTAGGGGAGCAGTACTTC
NA	TRBV20-1	NA	TRBJ2-1	CSARWPSSYNEQFF	TGCAGTGCTAGATGGCCTAGCTCCTACAATGAGCAGTTCTTC
TRBD1	TRBV4-2	NA	TRBJ1-1	CASSQLTGTAEAFF	TGTGCCAGCAGCCAATTAACCGGGACAGCTGAAGCTTTCTTT
TRBD2	TRBV2	NA	TRBJ2-1	CAFRRASGRNEQFF	TGTGCCTTCCGGCGGGCTAGCGGGAGGAATGAGCAGTTCTTC
NA	TRBV9	NA	TRBJ1-5	CASSVGTVNQPQHF	TGTGCCAGCAGCGTAGGGACAGTCAATCAGCCCCAGCATTTT
NA	TRBV29-1	NA	TRBJ2-5	CSALTRRTVNEQYF	TGCAGCGCCCTAACCCGACGGACAGTCAATGAGCAGTACTTC
TRBD2	TRBV4-1	NA	TRBJ2-3	CASSQESGTSGRAGDTQYF	TGCGCCAGCAGCCAAGAGAGTGGGACTAGCGGGAGGGCTGGAGATACGCAGTATTTT
TRBD2	TRBV9	NA	TRBJ2-7	CASSAIAGNLYEQYF	TGTGCCAGCAGCGCCATAGCGGGAAATCTCTACGAGCAGTACTTC
NA	TRBV29-1	NA	TRBJ1-1	CSVVVRSLNTEAFF	TGCAGCGTTGTGGTCAGAAGTTTGAACACTGAAGCTTTCTTT
NA	TRBV5-1	NA	TRBJ2-7	CASSLLGQLLTYEQYF	TGCGCCAGCAGCTTACTCGGACAGCTTCTAACCTACGAGCAGTACTTC
NA	TRBV9	NA	TRBJ2-5	CASSPSARGVFYNEQYF	TGTGCCAGCAGCCCTTCGGCTAGGGGGGTTTTTTACAATGAGCAGTACTTC
TRBD1	TRBV7-2	NA	TRBJ2-7	CASSFRTGVHYNEQYF	TGTGCCAGCAGCTTCCGGACAGGTGTCCACTACAATGAGCAGTACTTC
NA	TRBV28	NA	TRBJ1-1	CASRGAGAGNTEAFF	TGTGCCAGCAGGGGTGCTGGGGCGGGGAACACTGAAGCTTTCTTT